The 21 T cell receptor beta chains given below trace back to one sample, sequenced in a study of CD8 T cells in ankylosing spondylitis. Study-level findings and limits: Typical of ankylosing spondylitis blood, it appeared, was a TCR beta motif of eight highly homologous variants.

MiXCR, run by TCRdb on the 5' RACE reads, gives a single entry per CDR3 protein. This sample has 390,000 or so distinct CDR3 sequences, with about 22% found just once. For these receptors, no antigen is known. The specimen was blood, either unsorted or a sorted T cell fraction (not recorded which). The receptors come from a male donor with ankylosing spondylitis.

The chain is built from TRBV19 and TRBJ2-7; D is unclear. The germline CDR1 and CDR2 sequences are LNHDA and SQIVND (reference sequence). The V end lost 5 bases, the J end lost 6 bases, and 14 bases lay between the germline ends. The CDR3 length is 13 residues. The CDR3 region has the DNA TGTGCCAGTAGTGACAAAAACCTTCTCGAGCAGTACTTC. Residues: CASSDKNLLEQYF.

The rearrangement joins TRBV18 to TRBJ1-6; D is perhaps TRBD1 (5 bases). V lost 3 bases to trimming and J lost 7 bases, with 16 bases between them. Looked up from germline, CDR1 is KGHSH and CDR2 is LQKENI. CDR3 length: 16 amino acids. The CDR3 loop reads CASSPVQGGNNSPLHF. The DNA for the CDR3 is TGTGCCAGCTCACCGGTTCAGGGAGGAAACAATTCACCCCTCCACTTT.

This clonotype was detected many times. The V call is TRBV12-3 or TRBV12-4, the J call TRBJ1-4; D remains ambiguous. This CDR3 spans 17 amino acids. V was shortened by 7 bases and J by 0 bases, with 18 bases between the two germline ends. CDR3 bases: TGTGCCAGCACCTCTGGCTGGGCCCTCGCAACTAATGAAAAACTGTTTTTT. Translated, it gives CASTSGWALATNEKLFF.

Concerning this clonotype: An end of the junction does not agree with germline; a read error may underlie this. The V and J genes are TRBV7-7 and TRBJ2-1; no clear D gene. Germline V gives CDR1 SSHAT, CDR2 FNYEAQ (reference sequence). The CDR3 loop spans 15 amino acids. Here the CDR3 DNA reads TGTGCTAGCAGCTTTGGACCAGCTGGAAGCAATGAGCAGTTCTTC. Amino acid sequence: CASSFGPAGSNEQFF.

The J gene is TRBJ2-3, the V gene TRBV9, with 7 positions matching TRBD2. This CDR3 comprises 18 residues. V was clipped by 4 bases and J by 0 bases; unmatched bases: 14. Germline V gene sequence: CDR1 SGDLS, CDR2 YYNGEE. The CDR3 loop is CASSSGGGGTPSTDTQYF. The CDR3 DNA reads TGTGCCAGCAGCAGCGGTGGGGGGGGGACCCCTAGCACAGATACGCAGTATTTT.

This clonotype was seen more than once but under ten times. The rearrangement uses TRBV30 and TRBJ2-3, with no clear D. This CDR3 has 13 amino acids. V lost 2 bases and J 4 bases, leaving 10 bases between the germline ends. Germline CDR1 is GTSNPN and CDR2 is SVGIG (reference sequence). The chain's CDR3 is CAWSPLLADTQYF. DNA of the CDR3: TGTGCCTGGAGTCCGCTACTGGCAGATACGCAGTATTTT.

This clonotype occurred many times. CDR3 nucleotide sequence: TGTGCCAGCAGTTTAGGAGCCTACAATGAGCAGTTCTTC. Its translation: CASSLGAYNEQFF. The chain joins TRBV28 to TRBJ2-1; the D is unclear. Germline V gene data show CDR1 as MDHEN and CDR2 as SYDVKM. Trimming removed 2 bases from V and 2 bases from J, with 4 bases in between. The CDR3 covers 13 residues.

V is TRBV6-2 or TRBV6-3 and J is TRBJ2-2; 7 nucleotides agree with TRBD1. CDR3 length: 14 amino acids. With V trimmed by 2 bases and J by 5 bases, 2 bases remained unmatched. The V gene's germline CDR1 is MNHEY and CDR2 SVGEGT. CDR3 sequence reads: CASSYDRETGELFF. The CDR3 coding sequence is TGTGCCAGCAGTTACGACAGGGAGACCGGGGAGCTGTTTTTT.

This clonotype was seen a few times. The rearrangement uses TRBV24-1 and TRBJ2-3; D is undetermined. Germline CDR1 is KGHDR and CDR2 is SFDVKD. The CDR3 covers 19 residues. V was pared by 8 bases and J by 5 bases, with 31 bases between. The CDR3 here is CATIRVGVMRPSTVDTQYF. CDR3 DNA: TGTGCCACCATCAGAGTTGGGGTCATGCGGCCCTCAACCGTAGATACGCAGTATTTT.

The rearrangement links TRBV18 to TRBJ2-3; D remains unclear. Deletions cut 5 bases from V and 0 bases from J, with 6 bases between. CDR3 length: 13 amino acids. Per the germline V gene, CDR1 is KGHSH and CDR2 is LQKENI. CDR3 sequence reads: CASSTESTDTQYF. The CDR3 nucleotides are TGTGCCAGCTCAACAGAGAGCACAGATACGCAGTATTTT.

J is TRBJ2-1 and V is TRBV3-1; 7 bases agree with TRBD2. This CDR3 is 16 amino acids long. V dropped 1 base and J dropped 8; count of bases not matched to a gene: 11. CDR1 LGHDT and CDR2 YNNKEL come from the germline V gene (reference sequence). The CDR3 DNA sequence: TGTGCCAGCAGCCAAGTGAGGTCGGGAGGAACGGATGAGCAGTTCTTC. Its translation: CASSQVRSGGTDEQFF.

The chain has TRBV14 and TRBJ2-1; TRBD2 matches at 9 bases. Losses at the gene ends were 6 bases for V and 4 bases for J; bases not matched to a gene: 7. The CDR3 has 15 amino acids. Germline CDR1 and CDR2: SGHDN and FVKESK. The CDR3 protein is CASRPLTSGYNEQFF. CDR3 bases: TGTGCCAGCAGACCGTTGACTAGCGGTTACAATGAGCAGTTCTTC.

The chain links TRBV6-2 or TRBV6-3 to TRBJ1-5; TRBD1 matches 9 bases. The trim removed 4 bases at V and 0 bases at J, leaving 4 bases unmatched. CDR1 MNHEY and CDR2 SVGEGT come from the germline V gene. This CDR3 contains 16 residues. CDR3 in DNA: TGTGCCAGCAGTTCCCAGACAGGGGGTAGCAATCAGCCCCAGCATTTT. The encoded protein is CASSSQTGGSNQPQHF.

V and J are TRBV5-1 and TRBJ2-7; unclear D gene. V was pared by 2 bases and J by 0 bases, with 15 bases between. The CDR3 totals 16 residues. Germline CDR1 SGHRS, CDR2 YFSETQ. CDR3 in DNA: TGCGCCAGCAGCTTTTCTTTGGGGTTGACCTCCTACGAGCAGTACTTC. It codes for CASSFSLGLTSYEQYF.

J is TRBJ2-7 and V is TRBV28; D may be TRBD1 (9 bases). Trimming cost V 6 bases and J 2 bases, with 23 bases left between them. Germline V gives CDR1 MDHEN, CDR2 SYDVKM. The length of the CDR3 is 17 residues. The DNA of the CDR3 is TGTGCCAGCAGCCGGGACAGGGTGCGCGGGAGGACCTACGAGCAGTACTTC. The encoded protein is CASSRDRVRGRTYEQYF.

This rearrangement joins TRBV10-3 to TRBJ2-1, with D uncertain. Germline V gene sequence: CDR1 ENHRY, CDR2 SYGVKD. V lost 6 bases, J lost 4 bases, and 10 bases lay in between. The CDR3 is made up of 13 amino acids. CDR3 coding DNA: TGTGCCATCAGACCGGACGGTTACAATGAGCAGTTCTTC. It yields the protein CAIRPDGYNEQFF.

The chain joins TRBV24-1 to TRBJ2-7; D perhaps matches TRBD2 (6 bases). V lost 3 bases and J 7 bases, leaving 18 bases between the germline ends. This CDR3 has 15 residues. Germline values: CDR1 KGHDR, CDR2 SFDVKD. The CDR3 protein is CATSDVGRGTGEQYF. In nucleotides, the CDR3 is TGTGCCACCAGTGATGTGGGGCGCGGGACGGGAGAGCAGTACTTC.

This clonotype was observed a handful of times. V is TRBV10-3 and J is TRBJ2-2, with TRBD2 matching over 14 bases. The germline V gene has CDR1 ENHRY and CDR2 SYGVKD. J was trimmed by 4 bases and V by 7 bases; bases with no gene match: 2. This CDR3 spans 15 amino acids. CDR3 bases: TGTGCCATCACTGGACTAGCGGGAGGCACCGGGGAGCTGTTTTTT. This codes for CAITGLAGGTGELFF.

J is TRBJ2-1 and V is TRBV19; D is unclear. CDR3 size: 13 residues. Germline-derived CDR1 and CDR2 are LNHDA and SQIVND (reference sequence). The germline V and J ends were trimmed by 4 bases and 5 bases, with 9 bases remaining between them. The CDR3 region has the DNA TGTGCCAGTAGTAGGGCACACGACAATGAGCAGTTCTTC. It codes for CASSRAHDNEQFF. Using reference TRBV19 and TRBJ2-1 for the parts outside the CDR3, the full variable domain is DGGITQSPKYLFRKEGQNVTLSCEQNLNHDAMYWYRQDPGQGLRLIYYSQIVNDFQKGDIAEGYSVSREKKESFPLTVTSAQKNPTAFYLCASSRAHDNEQFFGPGTRLTVL.

This clonotype was seen a few times. V usage is TRBV28 and J usage is TRBJ2-3, with 8 nucleotides matching TRBD2. This CDR3 region has 13 residues. Germline V CDR1 and CDR2: MDHEN, SYDVKM. The V and J ends lost 10 bases and 0 bases, in that order; junction bases with no gene match: 3. CDR3 coding DNA: TGTGCCACCATAGCGGGGAGCACAGATACGCAGTATTTT. Translation: CATIAGSTDTQYF.

The rearrangement joins TRBV20-1 to TRBJ1-3; 9 nucleotides match TRBD1. V shed 6 bases and J 4 bases; nucleotides not matched to a gene: 7. CDR3 length equals 14 residues. Germline V gene lookup returns CDR1 DFQATT and CDR2 SNEGSKA (reference sequence). The CDR3 spells CSAPRTGDGNTIYF. The CDR3 region has the DNA TGCAGTGCCCCCCGGACAGGGGACGGAAACACCATATATTTT.